The clone carrying this T cell receptor beta chain was detected a few times. Its antigen is not identified. The data stem from a study of response to subunit inactivated influenza vaccine. Study-level results: Every seasonal influenza vaccination brings in few new T cells, the authors suggested.

Germline assignment: CDR1 SGHTA and CDR2 FQGNSA. CDR3 length: 14 amino acids. Trimming stripped 4 bases from V and 1 base from J, with 10 bases between. MiXCR, applied by TCRdb to the RT-PCR reads, yields one record per CDR3 protein. The repertoire consists of roughly 500,000 distinct CDR3 sequences, with 15% to 20% occurring once and the leading ten covering less than 4%. The sequence derives from a man aged 50 to 75 who received an inactivated influenza vaccine. The starting material was CD4+ T cells sorted from PBMCs, obtained less than 25 months after vaccination. The chain couples TRBV7-2 to TRBJ2-5; TRBD2 is a possible D gene (6 bases). DNA for the CDR3: TGTGCCAGCAGCTATACCGGGAGCCAAGAGACCCAGTACTTC. Amino acid sequence: CASSYTGSQETQYF.